One and the same sample provided the 20 T cell receptor beta chains below, sequenced in a study of CD8+ T cells in alopecia areata. Extracted from the samples, RNA was reverse transcribed into cDNA to serve as the sequencing template. TCRdb's copy holds only in-frame clones and misses some; the assay was immunoSEQ multiplex PCR. The repertoire holds more than 95,000 clones, with 41% as singletons. The source material was CD4+ T cells sorted from blood. Receptors were obtained from a human donor with alopecia areata.

J is TRBJ1-1 and V is TRBV6-6; D not resolved. V shed 7 bases and J shed 7 bases, with 10 bases lying between them. CDR3 length equals 11 residues. Germline values: CDR1 MNHNY, CDR2 SVGAGI (reference sequence). The CDR3 region is CASTFNLEAFF. As DNA, the CDR3 is TGTGCCAGCACTTTCAACCTTGAAGCTTTCTTT.

This clone was observed a handful of times. The chain combines TRBV5-1 with TRBJ1-2; D is ambiguous. Germline V gene sequence: CDR1 SGHRS, CDR2 YFSETQ. V lost 2 bases and J 6 bases, leaving 8 bases between the germline ends. The CDR3 runs 12 residues. The CDR3 DNA sequence: TGCGCCAGCAGCTTACCGGGGAATGGCTACACCTTC. Its translation: CASSLPGNGYTF.

The V and J genes are TRBV5-1 and TRBJ2-5; TRBD2 matches at 14 bases. CDR1 SGHRS and CDR2 YFSETQ come from the germline V gene. CDR3 length: 17 residues. The V gene end was trimmed by 4 bases and the J gene end by 2 bases; junction bases not matched to a gene: 7. The DNA of the CDR3 is TGCGCCAGCAGCCCTTCCGGGACTAGCGGGGGACAAGAGACCCAGTACTTC. Protein sequence: CASSPSGTSGGQETQYF.

The rearrangement uses TRBV27 and TRBJ1-2; 10 bases agree with TRBD1. Germline-derived CDR1 and CDR2 are MNHEY and SMNVEV (reference sequence). The CDR3 consists of 14 residues. V lost 5 bases and J lost 4; bases outside the gene matches: 4. CDR3 region: CASSRTGGSYGYTF. In DNA, the CDR3 is TGTGCCAGCAGTAGGACAGGGGGGAGCTATGGCTACACCTTC.

The chain uses TRBV6-5 and TRBJ2-1; 7 bases fit TRBD1. V shed 6 bases and J 5 bases; nucleotides not matched to a gene: 10. The germline gives CDR1 MNHEY, CDR2 SVGAGI. The CDR3 has 15 amino acids. The DNA for the CDR3 is TGTGCCAGCAGCCCGTTGGGACAGCTGAACAATGAGCAGTTCTTC. This encodes CASSPLGQLNNEQFF.

This clone was counted only a few times. The chain is built from TRBV5-1 and TRBJ2-3; D not resolved. CDR3 size: 13 residues. Germline V gene lookup returns CDR1 SGHRS and CDR2 YFSETQ. V was pared by 1 base and J by 4 bases, with 7 bases between. CDR3 region: CASSLLTSDTQYF. CDR3 sequence (DNA): TGCGCCAGCAGCTTGTTGACATCAGATACGCAGTATTTT.

The chain combines TRBV7-9 with TRBJ2-7; TRBD1 matches 9 bases. CDR1 is SEHNR and CDR2 is FQNEAQ in the germline V gene (reference sequence). Losses at the gene ends were 5 bases for V and 7 bases for J; bases not matched to a gene: 3. This CDR3 has 12 amino acids. In nucleotides, the CDR3 is TGTGCCAGCAGCCCGGGGACAGGGGAGCAGTACTTC. Its translation: CASSPGTGEQYF.

This clone occurred a few times. The chain couples TRBV7-2 to TRBJ2-4, with a tentative D call TRBD1 (5 bases). The CDR3 runs 13 residues. The V end lost 7 bases, the J end lost 6 bases, and 13 bases lay between the germline ends. From germline, CDR1 is SGHTA and CDR2 FQGNSA. CDR3 residues: CASTPIQGNIQYF. CDR3 DNA sequence: TGTGCCAGCACCCCTATCCAGGGAAACATTCAGTACTTC.

The J gene is TRBJ1-2, the V gene TRBV30, with 7 bases matching TRBD1. Germline CDR1 GTSNPN, CDR2 SVGIG (reference sequence). With 0 bases clipped from V and 2 bases from J, the junction kept 3 bases outside the gene matches. The CDR3 runs to 14 residues. This chain's CDR3 is CAWSVLGQNYGYTF. CDR3 coding DNA: TGTGCCTGGAGTGTACTGGGACAGAACTATGGCTACACCTTC. Drawing the rest from reference TRBV30 and TRBJ1-2, the complete variable domain is SQTIHQWPATLVQPVGSPLSLECTVEGTSNPNLYWYRQAAGRGLQLLFYSVGIGQISSEVPQNLSASRPQDRQFILSSKKLLLSDSGFYLCAWSVLGQNYGYTFGSGTRLTVV.

This chain uses TRBV29-1 with TRBJ2-7; the D is unclear. V was pared by 3 bases and J by 3 bases, with 12 bases between. The CDR3 has 13 amino acids. The germline V gene has CDR1 SQVTM and CDR2 ANQGSEA. DNA for the CDR3: TGCAGCGTTGAGCTATCCGAGGACTACGAGCAGTACTTC. This encodes CSVELSEDYEQYF.

This clone was counted a few times. The V call is TRBV29-1, the J call TRBJ2-1; D is perhaps TRBD1 (5 bases). Germline CDR1 reads SQVTM; CDR2 reads ANQGSEA. V was cut by 5 bases and J by 9 bases, with 14 bases left in between. This CDR3 region has 12 residues. CDR3 coding DNA: TGCAGCGTTTCCCCCAGGGCTATTGAGCAGTTCTTC. Amino acid sequence: CSVSPRAIEQFF.

The chain couples TRBV28 to TRBJ2-5; TRBD1 matches 9 bases. The length of the CDR3 is 16 residues. Germline CDR1 MDHEN, CDR2 SYDVKM. V lost 8 bases to trimming and J lost 2 bases; unmatched junction nucleotides: 12. The CDR3, as DNA: TGTGCCAGCGGCGGACTGGGACAGGGTCCGCAAGAGACCCAGTACTTC. It is translated as CASGGLGQGPQETQYF.

V and J are TRBV7-9 and TRBJ2-5; TRBD2 is a possible D gene (5 bases). V was clipped by 5 bases and J by 1 base, with 14 bases between them. CDR3 length equals 15 residues. CDR1 SEHNR and CDR2 FQNEAQ come from the germline V gene (reference sequence). Here the CDR3 DNA reads TGTGCCAGCAGCACAATACTAGGGTTCCAAGAGACCCAGTACTTC. Encoded protein: CASSTILGFQETQYF.

CDR3 amino acids: CAGMTGGAYEQYF. CDR3 nucleotide sequence: TGTGCCGGGATGACAGGGGGCGCGTACGAGCAGTACTTC. V is TRBV30 and J is TRBJ2-7; 10 bases are a match to TRBD1. With V trimmed by 8 bases and J by 4 bases, 8 bases remained unmatched. Germline lookup yields CDR1 GTSNPN and CDR2 SVGIG (reference sequence). The CDR3 runs 13 residues.

The chain carries TRBV5-1 and TRBJ1-2, with D unclear. This CDR3 is built from 17 residues. The V gene's germline CDR1 is SGHRS and CDR2 YFSETQ. The V gene lost 0 bases and the J gene lost 4 bases, with 19 bases spanning the gap. The CDR3 DNA is TGCGCCAGCAGCTTGGATGGTTTGAGGCAGCCAACCTATGGCTACACCTTC. As protein: CASSLDGLRQPTYGYTF. Combining the CDR3 with reference TRBV5-1 and TRBJ1-2 gives the whole variable domain KAGVTQTPRYLIKTRGQQVTLSCSPISGHRSVSWYQQTPGQGLQFLFEYFSETQRNKGNFPGRFSGRQFSNSRSEMNVSTLELGDSALYLCASSLDGLRQPTYGYTFGSGTRLTVV.

This clone was seen more than once but under ten times. This chain joins TRBV29-1 and TRBJ1-2, with no clear D. The CDR3 has 14 amino acids. Deletions cut 2 bases from V and 8 bases from J, with 18 bases between. Germline V gives CDR1 SQVTM, CDR2 ANQGSEA. The CDR3 protein is CSVESNKGLGGYTF. The CDR3 coding sequence is TGCAGCGTTGAATCTAATAAAGGGTTGGGCGGCTACACCTTC. Filled out from reference TRBV29-1 and TRBJ1-2, the complete variable domain reads SAVISQKPSRDICQRGTSLTIQCQVDSQVTMMFWYRQQPGQSLTLIATANQGSEATYESGFVIDKFPISRPNLTFSTLTVSNMSPEDSSIYLCSVESNKGLGGYTFGSGTRLTVV.

The chain couples TRBV28 to TRBJ1-1; unclear D gene. The CDR3 consists of 15 residues. CDR1 and CDR2 from the germline V gene are MDHEN and SYDVKM. Trimming took off 5 bases at V and 0 bases at J, with 13 bases between the two ends. In nucleotides, the CDR3 is TGTGCCAGCAGTAGGCCGCCGGTAATGAACACTGAAGCTTTCTTT. The encoded protein is CASSRPPVMNTEAFF. Supplemented by reference TRBV28 and TRBJ1-1, the full variable domain reads DVKVTQSSRYLVKRTGEKVFLECVQDMDHENMFWYRQDPGLGLRLIYFSYDVKMKEKGDIPEGYSVSREKKERFSLILESASTNQTSMYLCASSRPPVMNTEAFFGQGTRLTVV.

The chain joins TRBV29-1 to TRBJ2-1; 8 bases map to TRBD1. Germline CDR1 is SQVTM and CDR2 is ANQGSEA. V was clipped by 3 bases and J by 5 bases; unmatched bases: 9. The CDR3 totals 15 residues. The CDR3 sequence is CSVDPQGAWDNEQFF. The DNA for the CDR3 is TGCAGCGTTGATCCCCAGGGGGCTTGGGACAATGAGCAGTTCTTC.

In its sample, this clone was seen a few times. This rearrangement joins TRBV28 to TRBJ1-5, with TRBD1 identical over 10 bases. V gave up 4 bases and J gave up 5 bases; unmatched junction bases: 2. The CDR3 is 14 amino acids. Germline CDR1 reads MDHEN; CDR2 reads SYDVKM. CDR3 in DNA: TGTGCCAGCAGTTCTGGACAGGGGGATCAGCCCCAGCATTTT. Amino acids: CASSSGQGDQPQHF.

As regards this clone: Other DNA sequences in this sample translate to the same CDR3. The rearrangement links TRBV5-1 to TRBJ2-5; 9 nucleotides align to TRBD1. The CDR3 covers 14 residues. CDR1 and CDR2 (germline): SGHRS, YFSETQ. With 5 bases clipped from V and 4 bases from J, the junction kept 6 bases outside the gene matches. CDR3 sequence: CASSSGQGGETQYF. The DNA of the CDR3 is TGCGCCAGCAGTTCGGGACAGGGCGGAGAGACCCAGTACTTC.